This is a list of T cell receptor beta chains from one sample in a study of shared clonotypes between healthy human individuals. Method: immunoSEQ multiplex PCR; TCRdb's copy keeps in-frame clones and lacks some. The top ten hold 0.37% of the sample, which has 2 million to 2.5 million clones, just under 95% seen once. The sample was naive CD4+ T cells from PBMCs. Receptors were obtained from a man younger than 35 in good health. Some clones in this sample may be carry-over from other donors' samples. Each CDR3 is given with its conserved first and last residue. Rows give clone size only sometimes, using once, few, many, or a class for an expanded clone.

-,TRBJ2-1,TRBV28,CASSPSGGVVNEQFF
-,TRBJ2-3,TRBV7-8,CASSVQTSTDTQYF
-,TRBJ2-1,TRBV7-2,CASSLVGTSGISYNEQFF
-,TRBJ2-7,TRBV2,CASSDIGVGRTEQYF
-,TRBJ2-1,TRBV7-3,CASSPDGIYNEQFF
-,TRBJ2-3,TRBV5-1,CASSLAPDTDTQYF
-,TRBJ2-5,TRBV20-1,CSRGGETQYF
-,TRBJ2-3,TRBV5-1,CASSLGRDSDTQYF
-,TRBJ2-5,TRBV28,CASRATGGGETQYF
-,TRBJ2-1,TRBV7-2,CASSLGTSGPNEQFF
-,TRBJ2-7,TRBV7-2,CASSLGQIMVYEQYF
-,TRBJ2-3,TRBV18,CASSPRRGILTPGDTQYF
-,TRBJ1-5,TRBV28,CGTGGNQPQHF
-,TRBJ2-1,TRBV27,CASSPVLSSYNEQFF
-,TRBJ2-5,TRBV6-6,CASSTTSGQETQYF
-,TRBJ2-1,TRBV12-5,CASGLSGGGAEQFF
-,TRBJ2-7,TRBV28,CASTTGAGYEQYF
-,TRBJ1-3,TRBV6-4,CASSDDGLGAAGNTIYF
-,TRBJ2-1,TRBV5-4,CASSLGPAYNEQFF
-,TRBJ2-7,TRBV5-1,CASSLIGQGVNYEQYF
-,TRBJ1-2,TRBV2,CASSAGQGGYYGYTF
-,TRBJ1-2,TRBV10-3,CAISEAVGYGYTF
-,TRBJ2-1,TRBV25-1,CASSERTSGSYEQFF
-,TRBJ1-2,TRBV28,CASRGQGVPNYGYTF
-,TRBJ2-3,TRBV9,CASSVGPVSTDTQYF
few,TRBJ1-1,TRBV30,CARGSGRASTEAFF
-,TRBJ2-5,TRBV14,CASSQEGPGQGTQYF
-,TRBJ1-5,TRBV7-9,CASSAAGGHQPQHF
-,TRBJ2-5,TRBV5-1,CASSSLPGQETQYF
-,TRBJ1-5,TRBV30,CAWSENNQPQHF
once,TRBJ2-1,TRBV6-6,CASSYQYSYNEQFF
-,TRBJ2-1,TRBV28,CASSQQGYEQFF
-,TRBJ2-1,TRBV7-9,CASSAGTSGSGIGEQFF
-,TRBJ1-2,TRBV28,CASSAGTAIYGYTF
-,TRBJ2-2,TRBV28,CASSSHGGLNTGELFF
-,TRBJ1-1,TRBV5-6,CASSFSSSGAFF
once,TRBJ1-5,TRBV18,CASSPGAAPQHF
-,TRBJ2-5,TRBV28,CASSRLERKETQYF
-,TRBJ1-2,TRBV4-2,CASSPREGNYGYTF
-,TRBJ2-4,TRBV28,CASSLGQGKNIQYF
-,TRBJ2-1,TRBV7-9,CASSRFGTSGRGNNEQFF
once,TRBJ1-2,TRBV28,CASSLRDRPYGYTF
-,TRBJ2-5,TRBV7-6,CASSSLAGVETQYF
-,TRBJ2-2,TRBV5-4,CASSSGVNTGELFF
-,TRBJ2-3,TRBV29-1,CSVGRRETDTQYF
-,TRBJ2-7,TRBV6-5,CASSYQRQGYEQYF
-,TRBJ2-2,TRBV27,CASSYPRTSANTGELFF
-,TRBJ2-7,TRBV5-1,CASSLGTGQGNEQYF
-,TRBJ2-1,TRBV7-2,CASSFVRLHEQFF
-,TRBJ1-5,TRBV5-5,CASSLGPQPEEPQHF
once,TRBJ1-4,TRBV9,CASSVGTSSEKLFF
once,TRBJ2-7,TRBV6-6,CASSNRDREPYEQYF
-,TRBJ2-7,TRBV7-2,CASSLRTSGRRLVEQYF
-,TRBJ1-2,TRBV11-1,CASSLRRGRDGYTF
-,TRBJ2-1,TRBV28,CASMMRSYNEQFF
few,TRBJ1-2,TRBV10-2,CASSDPQGVRYGYTF
once,TRBJ1-4,TRBV7-2,CASRGDREDEKLFF
-,TRBJ2-3,TRBV28,CASSFGFTDTQYF